The T cell receptor (beta chain) described here comes from a study of T cells in Graves' hyperthyroidism and ophthalmopathy. Concerning this clonotype itself: What it recognizes is unknown.

Trimming stripped 5 bases from V and 9 bases from J, with 11 bases between. Germline V lookup: CDR1 SQVTM, CDR2 ANQGSEA. The CDR3 covers 11 residues. Pregnant or lactating patients were excluded, as were those with uncontrolled infection or other autoimmune disease. The study based diagnoses on clinical symptoms, serum thyroxine and TRAb, thyroid ultrasound and orbital computed tomography. Findings of the study overall: For ophthalmopathy, model prediction preceded onset by a median 6.5 months.

RNA transcripts provided the source from which TCR beta CDR3 regions were amplified. The HTBI primer set drove a first-round RT-PCR of the TCR CDR3. TCRdb reanalysed the multiplex PCR reads using MiXCR and keeps one entry per CDR3 protein. The table shows a few hundred thousand distinct CDR3 sequences, with about 16% occurring only once. Specimen: blood. The chain combines TRBV29-1 with TRBJ2-1; D call uncertain. The receptor comes from a young woman with Graves' hyperthyroidism. This CDR3 reads CSVLIFGEQFF. Here the CDR3 DNA reads TGCAGCGTTTTAATCTTTGGTGAGCAGTTCTTC.